This T cell receptor beta chain was obtained from a study of cytomegalovirus exposure and HLA in healthy donors. As for the study in general: For the 300 to 450 genotyped donors, about 81% fell within the Caucasian-associated ancestry cluster. General study points: In vitro testing confirmed a few CMV-associated chains as specific for CMV antigens. Investigators reported over 150 TCR beta chains as tied to cytomegalovirus.

In the PCR, 60 Vbeta and 13 Jbeta primers were used. Clones were sequenced by immunoSEQ multiplex PCR, and TCRdb holds only the in-frame ones, with some missing. The sample includes about 180,000 clones, about 85% of them seen just once. The CDR3 runs to 15 residues. Germline V CDR1 and CDR2: SEHNR, FQNEAQ (reference sequence). Trimming pared 8 bases from V and 0 bases from J, leaving 17 bases between. This clone has a handful of counts. As yet, its antigen is unknown. The rearrangement links TRBV7-9 to TRBJ2-7; weak D call: TRBD2 (6 bases). The source of this sequence is a girl aged 10-17 years in good health and CMV-seropositive. The specimen sequenced was PBMCs. The CDR3 loop reads CASVQLALNSYEQYF. CDR3 nucleotide sequence: TGTGCCAGCGTGCAACTAGCACTAAACTCCTACGAGCAGTACTTC. Filled out from reference TRBV7-9 and TRBJ2-7, the complete variable domain reads DTGVSQNPRHKITKRGQNVTFRCDPISEHNRLYWYRQTLGQGPEFLTYFQNEAQLEKSRLLSDRFSAERPKGSFSTLEIQRTEQGDSAMYLCASVQLALNSYEQYFGPGTRLTVT.